The 7 T cell receptor beta chains listed next were all sequenced from one sample in a study of cytotoxic CD8 clonotypes in ibrutinib-treated CLL. Using immunoSEQ multiplex PCR, the repertoire was profiled, and TCRdb retains in-frame clones only, with some absent. This sample has more than 300,000 clones, with about 80% found just once. This specimen consisted of PBMCs, obtained before ibrutinib treatment. The receptors here all came from a human donor with chronic lymphocytic leukemia.

The chain is built from TRBV14 and TRBJ2-7; possible D gene TRBD2, 5 bases. Germline values: CDR1 SGHDN, CDR2 FVKESK. V was clipped by 7 bases and J by 2 bases, with 9 bases between them. The CDR3 runs 12 residues. CDR3 residues: CASNRGTYEQYF. As DNA, the CDR3 is TGTGCCAGCAATCGGGGAACCTACGAGCAGTACTTC.

The J gene is TRBJ1-2, the V gene TRBV5-1; D unresolved. This CDR3 comprises 13 residues. CDR1 and CDR2 from the germline V gene are SGHRS and YFSETQ. With 4 bases removed from V and 4 bases from J, the gap between germline ends came to 11 bases. CDR3 nucleotides: TGCGCCAGCAGCCCTCCAGATGTCTATGGCTACACCTTC. It codes for CASSPPDVYGYTF.

About this clone itself: This may stem from a read error, because a much larger clone lies one nucleotide away. The sample has other DNA sequences that encode this CDR3 too. The chain links TRBV7-6 to TRBJ2-5; D gene ambiguous. Germline V lookup: CDR1 SGHVS, CDR2 FNYEAQ. V was shortened by 4 bases and J by 2 bases, with 2 bases between the two germline ends. This CDR3 is 11 amino acids long. The CDR3 DNA reads as TGTGCCAGCAGCTCTCAAGAGACCCAGTACTTC. Encoded protein: CASSSQETQYF.

This rearrangement joins TRBV14 to TRBJ1-2; the match to TRBD1 covers 7 bases. V shed 0 bases and J 6 bases; nucleotides not matched to a gene: 7. This CDR3 has 15 residues. Germline CDR1 is SGHDN and CDR2 is FVKESK. CDR3 in amino acids: CASSQDSAGGDGYTF. The CDR3 DNA reads TGTGCCAGCAGCCAAGATTCGGCAGGGGGAGATGGCTACACCTTC.

This clone was counted a few times. The J gene is TRBJ1-1, the V gene TRBV11-2; 7 positions agree with TRBD1. V lost 2 bases and J lost 4; bases outside the gene matches: 10. The CDR3 consists of 16 residues. Germline CDR1 is SGHAT and CDR2 is FQNNGV. The CDR3 spells CASSLFGGGAGTEAFF. The CDR3 bases are TGTGCCAGCAGCTTATTCGGAGGGGGCGCGGGCACTGAAGCTTTCTTT.

The chain links TRBV6-6 to TRBJ2-7; 11 bases match TRBD2. This CDR3 has 14 residues. Germline V gene data show CDR1 as MNHNY and CDR2 as SVGAGI (reference sequence). V gave up 6 bases and J gave up 6 bases; unmatched junction bases: 7. The CDR3 region has the DNA TGTGCCAGCAGCCCCAGACTAGCGGGACTCGAGCAGTACTTC. Protein sequence: CASSPRLAGLEQYF.

This sequence joins TRBV27 and TRBJ2-1; TRBD1 aligns across 9 bases. Unmatched junction bases numbered 9, after V lost 2 bases and J lost 10 bases. The CDR3 length is 15 residues. In germline, CDR1 is MNHEY, CDR2 SMNVEV (reference sequence). In nucleotides, the CDR3 is TGTGCCAGCAGTTTAGACGGACAGGGGATTCGCGAGCAGTTCTTC. Its translation: CASSLDGQGIREQFF.